This note documents a single TCR beta chain sequence. Researchers took RNA transcripts and amplified the TCR beta CDR3 regions from them. TCR CDR3 regions were first amplified by RT-PCR with HTBI primers. Each CDR3 protein gets one entry after TCRdb re-called the multiplex PCR reads with MiXCR. The sample carries roughly 500,000 distinct CDR3 sequences, roughly 50% recorded once. The sample comes from a study of T cells in Graves' hyperthyroidism and ophthalmopathy. The germline V gene has CDR1 MDHEN and CDR2 SYDVKM. V gave up 7 bases and J gave up 1 base; unmatched junction bases: 7. This CDR3 is built from 16 residues.

The sequenced sample consisted of peripheral blood or thyroid tissue (not recorded which). The chain employs TRBV28 and TRBJ1-5; 10 nucleotides line up with TRBD1. The TCR comes from an adult woman with Graves' disease, either hyperthyroidism or ophthalmopathy (not recorded which). CDR3 DNA sequence: TGTGCCAGCACCCTCGGGGACAGGGGCAGCAATCAGCCCCAGCATTTT. Translation gives CASTLGDRGSNQPQHF.